This T cell receptor (beta chain) was found in a study of CD8 T cells in ankylosing spondylitis. Turning to this clonotype: Its specificity is not known.

Findings of the study overall: The authors reported significant enrichment of disease-linked clones in matched ankylosing spondylitis synovial fluid.

TCRdb re-called the 5' RACE reads with MiXCR, one entry per CDR3 protein. The table has about 240,000 distinct CDR3 sequences, approximately 9% seen once. This receptor was obtained from a male donor with ankylosing spondylitis or in good health (not recorded which). Sequenced input: blood, either unsorted or a sorted T cell fraction (not recorded which).

The CDR3 here is CSARGTGRGNQPQHF. The DNA for the CDR3 is TGCAGTGCTAGAGGGACAGGGAGGGGCAATCAGCCCCAGCATTTT. The chain links TRBV20-1 to TRBJ1-5; TRBD1 agrees at 8 bases. Trimming at V came to 1 base and at J to 2 bases, leaving 4 bases not matched to a gene. The CDR3 consists of 15 residues. Germline CDR1 and CDR2: DFQATT and SNEGSKA (reference sequence).